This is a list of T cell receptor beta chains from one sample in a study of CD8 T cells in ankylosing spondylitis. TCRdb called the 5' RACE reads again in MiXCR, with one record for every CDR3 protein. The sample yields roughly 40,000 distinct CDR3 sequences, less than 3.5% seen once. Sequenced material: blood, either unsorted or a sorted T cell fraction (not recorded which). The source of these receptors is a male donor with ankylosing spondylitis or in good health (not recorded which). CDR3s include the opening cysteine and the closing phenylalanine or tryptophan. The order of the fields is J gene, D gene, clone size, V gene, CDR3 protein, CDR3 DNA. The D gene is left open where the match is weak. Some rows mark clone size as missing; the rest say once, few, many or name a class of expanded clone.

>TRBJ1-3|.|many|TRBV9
CASSVGGISSGNTIYF
TGTGCCAGCAGCGTAGGGGGCATAAGCTCTGGAAACACCATATATTTT
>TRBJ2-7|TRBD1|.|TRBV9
CASSAPSGTGSHEQYF
TGTGCCAGCAGCGCTCCGTCCGGGACAGGTTCCCACGAGCAGTACTTC
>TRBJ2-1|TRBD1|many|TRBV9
CASSDRQGGNEQFF
TGTGCCAGCAGCGACAGACAGGGGGGAAATGAGCAGTTCTTC
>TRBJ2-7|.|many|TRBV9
CASSVDSTTYEQYF
TGTGCCAGCAGCGTGGACAGTACTACCTACGAGCAGTACTTC
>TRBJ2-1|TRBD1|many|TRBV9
CASSPDRGRVNEQFF
TGTGCCAGCAGCCCGGACAGGGGGCGCGTCAATGAGCAGTTCTTC
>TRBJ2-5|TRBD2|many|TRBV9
CASSVLALAGVETQYF
TGTGCCAGCAGCGTTTTAGCGCTAGCGGGAGTTGAGACCCAGTACTTC
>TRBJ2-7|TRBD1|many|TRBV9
CASSARDRGNEQYF
TGTGCCAGCAGCGCCCGGGACAGGGGGAACGAGCAGTACTTC
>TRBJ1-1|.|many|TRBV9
CASSADRLNTEAFF
TGTGCCAGCAGCGCGGACAGACTGAACACTGAAGCTTTCTTT
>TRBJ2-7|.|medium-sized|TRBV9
CASSVDVALSYEQYF
TGTGCCAGCAGCGTAGATGTAGCGTTATCCTACGAGCAGTACTTC
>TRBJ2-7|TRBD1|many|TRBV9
CASSVGTGISYEQYF
TGTGCCAGCAGCGTTGGGACAGGGATTTCCTACGAGCAGTACTTC
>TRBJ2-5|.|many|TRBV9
CASSVGEGALQETQYF
TGTGCCAGCAGCGTAGGTGAAGGGGCTCTCCAAGAGACCCAGTACTTC
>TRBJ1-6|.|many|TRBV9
CASSVYDSRQSYNSPLHF
TGTGCCAGCAGCGTATACGACTCGCGACAGAGCTATAATTCACCCCTCCACTTT
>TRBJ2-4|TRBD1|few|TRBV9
CASSVAGTGGRNIQYF
TGTGCCAGCAGCGTAGCCGGGACAGGGGGTAGGAACATTCAGTACTTC
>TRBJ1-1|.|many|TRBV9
CASSPSTVQNTEAFF
TGTGCCAGCAGCCCATCGACAGTTCAGAACACTGAAGCTTTCTTT
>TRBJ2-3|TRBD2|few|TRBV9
CASSVRDYTDTQYF
TGTGCCAGCAGCGTACGGGACTACACAGATACGCAGTATTTT